This T cell receptor beta chain stems from a study of human T cells and chemical hapten exposure. This clonotype has more than one count but fewer than ten. TCRdb called the RACE reads again in MiXCR, with one record for every CDR3 protein. The sample yields just under 350,000 distinct CDR3 sequences, 6% to 8.5% seen once. The time point: patch test 1, 2 weeks after DPC sensitization. The sample's treatment: therapeutic diphenylcyclopropenone sensitization with weekly scalp DPC. The V end lost 5 bases, the J end lost 3 bases, and 18 bases lay between the germline ends. The germline V gene encodes CDR1 DFQATT and CDR2 SNEGSKA (reference sequence). This CDR3 spans 15 amino acids.

This TCR was sampled from a woman aged 18-35 years with alopecia areata. Some clones in this sample may be carry-over from other donors' samples. Here the sequenced sample was whole blood, taken in connection with sensitization to the hapten diphenylcyclopropenone (DPC). The rearrangement uses TRBV20-1 and TRBJ2-3; maybe TRBD2 (6 bases). The CDR3 bases are TGCAGTGCTGATCTTGGGGGACTGATTACAGATACGCAGTATTTT. This encodes CSADLGGLITDTQYF.